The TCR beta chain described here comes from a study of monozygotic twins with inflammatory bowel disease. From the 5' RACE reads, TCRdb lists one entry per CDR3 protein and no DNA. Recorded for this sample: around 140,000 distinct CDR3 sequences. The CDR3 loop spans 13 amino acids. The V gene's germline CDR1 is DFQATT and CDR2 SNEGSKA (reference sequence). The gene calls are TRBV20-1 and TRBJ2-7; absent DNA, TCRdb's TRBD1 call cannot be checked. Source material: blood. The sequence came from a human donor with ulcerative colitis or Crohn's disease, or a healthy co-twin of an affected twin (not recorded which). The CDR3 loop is CSALRGPAYEQYF.